One and the same sample provided the 2 T cell receptor beta chains below, sequenced in a study of blood T cell repertoires in COVID-19. Profiling relied on immunoSEQ multiplex PCR, and the TCRdb table lists in-frame clones only, not all of them. Among fewer than 450,000 clones listed, about nine tenths were seen once. The source material was peripheral blood. These receptors all stem from a woman between 65 and 79 years old with COVID-19, enrolled during active disease.

This chain's CDR3 is CATGVSAGQYF. CDR3 in DNA: TGTGCCACCGGCGTGTCGGCAGGGCAGTATTTT. The chain uses TRBV24-1 and TRBJ2-3; D remains unclear. CDR1 is KGHDR and CDR2 is SFDVKD in the germline V gene. Trimming stripped 9 bases from V and 11 bases from J, with 14 bases between. The length of the CDR3 is 11 residues.

The chain has TRBV28 and TRBJ1-2; D unresolved. The V gene's germline CDR1 is MDHEN and CDR2 SYDVKM. Trimming stripped 4 bases from V and 0 bases from J, with 6 bases between. The CDR3 runs to 13 residues. As DNA, the CDR3 is TGTGCCAGCAGTTCTCTATCTAACTATGGCTACACCTTC. It codes for CASSSLSNYGYTF.